The rows below give T cell receptor beta chains drawn from one sample of a study of PD-1 blockade in classical Hodgkin lymphoma. The table came from immunoSEQ multiplex PCR; TCRdb's copy has only in-frame clones and leaves some out. The sample has 41,000 or so clones; around 74% are singletons. This sample comprised peripheral blood mononuclear cells (PBMCs), obtained before the fourth cycle of nivolumab. These receptors were taken from a human donor with classical Hodgkin lymphoma. Each CDR3 is given with its conserved first and last residue. D genes are given only for firm matches. Not all rows give a size; the values are once, few, many and, for expanded clones, a class.

v_call	j_call	clone_size	d_call	cdr3_nt	cdr3_aa
TRBV6-5	TRBJ2-2	NA	NA	TGTGCCAGCAGTTACGGGAGCCGGGTCGGGGAGCTGTTTTTT	CASSYGSRVGELFF
TRBV21-1	TRBJ2-1	NA	NA	TGTGCCAGCAGCAAAGGGGCGGGACTACCGAACAATGAGCAGTTCTTC	CASSKGAGLPNNEQFF
TRBV5-1	TRBJ1-1	NA	NA	TGCGCCAGCAGCTTGGGGCCTGGTATTGGCACTGAAGCTTTCTTT	CASSLGPGIGTEAFF
TRBV19	TRBJ2-3	NA	NA	TGTGCCAGTAGTATCTGGGGCAGGGTCCTAGTAAACACAGATACGCAGTATTTT	CASSIWGRVLVNTDTQYF
TRBV19	TRBJ1-1	NA	NA	TGTGCCAGTAGTATTCGGGGCCGCACTGAAGCTTTCTTT	CASSIRGRTEAFF
TRBV30	TRBJ1-1	medium-sized	TRBD1	TGTGCCTGGAGTGATTACAGGGGTGGGGGAGGTTTCACTGAAGCTTTCTTT	CAWSDYRGGGGFTEAFF
TRBV5-8	TRBJ2-5	NA	TRBD1	TGTGCCAGCCGACAGGGGAACCAAGAGACCCAGTACTTC	CASRQGNQETQYF
TRBV7-8	TRBJ2-1	few	TRBD2	TGTGCCAGCAGCCTAGGGACTAGCGGGGAGAAGAATAATGAGCAGTTCTTC	CASSLGTSGEKNNEQFF
TRBV6-5	TRBJ2-1	NA	NA	TGTGCCAGCAGTCTAACTAGCTCCTACAATGAGCAGTTCTTC	CASSLTSSYNEQFF
TRBV19	TRBJ2-1	NA	TRBD2	TGTGCCAGTAGTAGCGTCCTGGGACTAGCGGGGGGTATCCACAATGAGCAGTTCTTC	CASSSVLGLAGGIHNEQFF
TRBV7-6	TRBJ2-7	NA	NA	TGTGCCAGCAGCTTAGGGGACGAGCAGTACTTC	CASSLGDEQYF
TRBV4-1	TRBJ2-2	NA	TRBD2	TGCGCCAGCAGCGAACTAGCGGTGGATACCGGGGAGCTGTTTTTT	CASSELAVDTGELFF
TRBV5-1	TRBJ2-1	once	NA	TGCGCCAGCAGCTTGTTAGGGGGAAACAATGAGCAGTTCTTC	CASSLLGGNNEQFF
TRBV2	TRBJ2-5	NA	NA	TGTGCCAGCAGTGGGGGAGGGGACAGCCAAGAGACCCAGTACTTC	CASSGGGDSQETQYF
TRBV5-6	TRBJ2-1	NA	NA	TGTGCCAGCTTTCTGAGGGGTAGGAATGAGCAGTTCTTC	CASFLRGRNEQFF
TRBV27	TRBJ1-3	NA	NA	TGTGCCAGCAGTAGTGGACAGAATTTTAACACCATATATTTT	CASSSGQNFNTIYF
TRBV27	TRBJ2-1	NA	TRBD1	TGTGCCAGCAGTTTAAACCCGACAGGGGGAGGGAACAATGAGCAGTTCTTC	CASSLNPTGGGNNEQFF
TRBV2	TRBJ1-1	NA	NA	TGTGCCAGCAGTCCCAAGTACTTCACTGAAGCTTTCTTT	CASSPKYFTEAFF
TRBV7-2	TRBJ1-4	NA	NA	TGTGCCAGCAGCTTGACGGAAATTAATGAAAAACTGTTTTTT	CASSLTEINEKLFF
TRBV9	TRBJ2-7	few	NA	TGTGCCAGCAGCGTAGTGCAAGGGGCCGAGCAGTACTTC	CASSVVQGAEQYF
TRBV7-9	TRBJ2-1	NA	TRBD2	TGTGCCAGCAGCTTCCGAGGGGAGGGTTACAATGAGCAGTTCTTC	CASSFRGEGYNEQFF
TRBV5-8	TRBJ2-3	NA	NA	TGTGCCAGCAGCTTGGTGGGGGGTGATACGCAGTATTTT	CASSLVGGDTQYF
TRBV5-6	TRBJ2-5	NA	TRBD2	TGTGCCAGCAGCACCCATGGACTAGCGGGGGGAGGGGAGACCCAGTACTTC	CASSTHGLAGGGETQYF
TRBV13	TRBJ2-2	NA	NA	TGTGCCAGCAGCTTCGGGGGTCTGGGCATCGGGGAGCTGTTTTTT	CASSFGGLGIGELFF
TRBV5-4	TRBJ2-1	NA	NA	TGTGCCAGCAGCTTGGCCCCGGGACTTACGGGTAATGAGCAGTTCTTC	CASSLAPGLTGNEQFF
TRBV19	TRBJ1-1	NA	TRBD1	TGTGCCAGTAGGGCAGGGGGCACTGAAGCTTTCTTT	CASRAGGTEAFF
TRBV30	TRBJ1-4	medium-sized	NA	TGTGCCTGGAGTGGGGGGGAGAGGGCAACTAATGAAAAACTGTTTTTT	CAWSGGERATNEKLFF
TRBV7-7	TRBJ2-7	NA	TRBD1	TGTGCTAGCAGCTTAATACCAGGGGGCGACGAGCAGTACTTC	CASSLIPGGDEQYF
TRBV6-5	TRBJ2-7	medium-sized	NA	TGTGCCAGCAGTTACCGACTCAACCAGGGGTACGAGCAGTACTTC	CASSYRLNQGYEQYF
TRBV7-9	TRBJ1-2	few	NA	TGTGCCAGCAGTTCAGCGCTCCCCTATGGCTACACCTTC	CASSSALPYGYTF
TRBV30	TRBJ1-5	NA	TRBD1	TGTGCCTGGAGCCCAGGGGGTGGTCAGCCCCAGCATTTT	CAWSPGGGQPQHF
TRBV5-1	TRBJ2-1	NA	TRBD2	TGCGCCAGCAGCTTGGTCCCTAGCGGGGGTGATGAGCAGTTCTTC	CASSLVPSGGDEQFF
TRBV19	TRBJ1-5	NA	TRBD1	TGTGCCAGTAGTGACCCGGGACAGGGAGTGCCCCAGCATTTT	CASSDPGQGVPQHF
TRBV5-4	TRBJ2-2	NA	NA	TGTGCCAGCAGCTTGGTGGGGGCCGGGGAGCTGTTTTTT	CASSLVGAGELFF
TRBV7-9	TRBJ1-6	NA	NA	TGTGCCAGCAGCCTGGACGGTTTTAATTCACCCCTCCACTTT	CASSLDGFNSPLHF
TRBV10-3	TRBJ2-7	NA	NA	TGTGCCACCTCATCAGGGGAAGGTAGTTCCTACGAGCAGTACTTC	CATSSGEGSSYEQYF
TRBV25-1	TRBJ1-1	once	NA	TGTGCCAGCAGTCCCCGGATGGGGTTCGTGCGGACTGAAGCTTTCTTT	CASSPRMGFVRTEAFF
TRBV28	TRBJ1-1	NA	NA	TGTGCCAGCAGTCAGAAGTCGTGGACACCGAACACTGAAGCTTTCTTT	CASSQKSWTPNTEAFF
TRBV11-3	TRBJ2-2	NA	NA	TGTGCCAGCAGGCCGACGAGGAACACCGGGGAGCTGTTTTTT	CASRPTRNTGELFF
TRBV4-2	TRBJ2-3	NA	TRBD2	TGTGCCAGCAGCCCAGAACTAGCGGGGGGAACGGATACGCAGTATTTT	CASSPELAGGTDTQYF
TRBV15	TRBJ1-1	NA	NA	TGTGCCACCAGCGAAAGGGGAGGTATCACTGAAGCTTTCTTT	CATSERGGITEAFF
TRBV11-1	TRBJ2-3	NA	NA	TGTGCCAGCAGCCTATTTACAGATACGCAGTATTTT	CASSLFTDTQYF
TRBV7-9	TRBJ1-2	few	TRBD1	TGTGCCAGCAGCCCCAGTAGGGGACAGGGAGTATATGGCTACACCTTC	CASSPSRGQGVYGYTF
TRBV5-1	TRBJ1-4	NA	NA	TGCGCCAGCATAAAGGGACCGGGCCTACTTAATGAAAAACTGTTTTTT	CASIKGPGLLNEKLFF
TRBV6-5	TRBJ2-3	NA	NA	TGTGCCAGCAGTAGCATTATCACAGATACGCAGTATTTT	CASSSIITDTQYF